This TCR beta chain derives from a study of T cell responses to AZD1222 COVID-19 vaccine. Here immunoSEQ multiplex PCR was the method, and the copy in TCRdb shows in-frame clones only, minus some. Of some 120,000 clones listed, about 90% are singletons. Germline V lookup: CDR1 WNHNN, CDR2 SYGVQD (reference sequence). V was shortened by 2 bases and J by 6 bases, with 9 bases between the two germline ends. There are 13 residues in the CDR3. The chain couples TRBV10-1 to TRBJ2-3; no clear D. This specimen was peripheral blood, taken on day 0 of MenACWY control vaccination. The TCR was taken from an adult in good health. CDR3 coding DNA: TGCGCCAGCAGTGAGAGGAGTCGGGATACGCAGTATTTT. This codes for CASSERSRDTQYF.